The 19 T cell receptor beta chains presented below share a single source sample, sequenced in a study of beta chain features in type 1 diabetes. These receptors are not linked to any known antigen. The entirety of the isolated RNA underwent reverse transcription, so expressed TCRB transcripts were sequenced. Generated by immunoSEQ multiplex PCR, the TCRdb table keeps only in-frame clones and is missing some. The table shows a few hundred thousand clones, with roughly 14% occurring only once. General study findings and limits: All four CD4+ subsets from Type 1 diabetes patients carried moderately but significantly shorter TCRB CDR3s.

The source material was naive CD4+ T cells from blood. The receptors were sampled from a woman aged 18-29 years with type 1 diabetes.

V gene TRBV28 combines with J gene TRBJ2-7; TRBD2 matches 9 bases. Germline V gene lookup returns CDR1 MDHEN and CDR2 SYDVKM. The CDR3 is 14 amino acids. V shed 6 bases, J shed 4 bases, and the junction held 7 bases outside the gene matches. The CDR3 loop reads CASRPGLARYEQYF. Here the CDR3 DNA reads TGTGCCAGCAGACCCGGACTAGCGAGGTACGAGCAGTACTTC.

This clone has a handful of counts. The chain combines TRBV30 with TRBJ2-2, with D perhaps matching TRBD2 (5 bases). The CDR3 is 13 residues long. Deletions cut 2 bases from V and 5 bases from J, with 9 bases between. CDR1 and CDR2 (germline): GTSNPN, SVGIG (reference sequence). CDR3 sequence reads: CAWSSWETGELFF. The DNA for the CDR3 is TGTGCCTGGAGTTCGTGGGAGACCGGGGAGCTGTTTTTT.

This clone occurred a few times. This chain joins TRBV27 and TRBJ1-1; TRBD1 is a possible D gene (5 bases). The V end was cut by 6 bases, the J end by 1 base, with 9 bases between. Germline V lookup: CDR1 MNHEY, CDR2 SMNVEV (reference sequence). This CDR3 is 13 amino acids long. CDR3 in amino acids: CASRTDRNTEAFF. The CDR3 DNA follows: TGTGCCAGCAGGACCGACAGGAACACTGAAGCTTTCTTT.

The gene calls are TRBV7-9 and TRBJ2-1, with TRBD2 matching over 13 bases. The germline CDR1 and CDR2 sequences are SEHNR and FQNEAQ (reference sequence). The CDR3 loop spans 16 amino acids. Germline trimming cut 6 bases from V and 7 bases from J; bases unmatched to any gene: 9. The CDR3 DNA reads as TGTGCCAGCAGTCAAGGACTAGCGGGAGTGGGTAATGAGCAGTTCTTC. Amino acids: CASSQGLAGVGNEQFF.

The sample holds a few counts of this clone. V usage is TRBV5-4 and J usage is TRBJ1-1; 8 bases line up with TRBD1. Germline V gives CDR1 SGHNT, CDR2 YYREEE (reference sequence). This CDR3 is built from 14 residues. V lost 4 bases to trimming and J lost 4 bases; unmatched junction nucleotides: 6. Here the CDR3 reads CASSPQGASTEAFF. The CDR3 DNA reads TGTGCCAGCAGCCCTCAGGGGGCTTCCACTGAAGCTTTCTTT.

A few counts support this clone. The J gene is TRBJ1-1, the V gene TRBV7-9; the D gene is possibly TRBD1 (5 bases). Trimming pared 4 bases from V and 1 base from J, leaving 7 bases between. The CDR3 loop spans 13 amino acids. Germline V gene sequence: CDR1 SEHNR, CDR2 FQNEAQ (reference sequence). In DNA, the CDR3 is TGTGCCAGCAGCTACCAGGGGAACACTGAAGCTTTCTTT. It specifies CASSYQGNTEAFF.

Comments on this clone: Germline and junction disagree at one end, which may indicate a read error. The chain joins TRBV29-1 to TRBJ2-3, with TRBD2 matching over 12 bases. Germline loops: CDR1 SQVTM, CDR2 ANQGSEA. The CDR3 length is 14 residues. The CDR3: CSVPTSGSSTPLIF. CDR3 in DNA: TGCAGCGTTCCGACTAGCGGGAGCTCAACACCCCTGATCTTT.

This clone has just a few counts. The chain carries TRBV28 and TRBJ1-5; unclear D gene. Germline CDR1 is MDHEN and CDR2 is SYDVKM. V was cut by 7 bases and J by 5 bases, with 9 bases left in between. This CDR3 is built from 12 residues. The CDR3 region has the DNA TGTGCCAGCACCTCTTCTTATCAGCCCCAGCATTTT. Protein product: CASTSSYQPQHF.

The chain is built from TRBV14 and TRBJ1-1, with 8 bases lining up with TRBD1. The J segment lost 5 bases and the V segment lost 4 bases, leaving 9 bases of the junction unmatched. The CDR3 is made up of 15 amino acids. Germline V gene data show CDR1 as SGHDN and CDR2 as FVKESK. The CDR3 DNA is TGTGCCAGCAGCCCGCTGGGGACAGGAGATACTGAAGCTTTCTTT. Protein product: CASSPLGTGDTEAFF.

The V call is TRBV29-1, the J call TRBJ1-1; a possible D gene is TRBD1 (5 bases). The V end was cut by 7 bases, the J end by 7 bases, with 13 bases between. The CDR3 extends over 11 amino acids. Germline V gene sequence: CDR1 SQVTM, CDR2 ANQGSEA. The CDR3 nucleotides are TGCAGCGCTACTCCACAGGTTGAAGCTTTCTTT. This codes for CSATPQVEAFF.

The CDR3 nucleotides read TGCGCCAGCAGCGGTGGACTAGTTGGTAACATTCAGTACTTC. It specifies CASSGGLVGNIQYF. The genes are TRBV5-1 and TRBJ2-4; 7 bases line up with TRBD2. Germline CDR1 is SGHRS and CDR2 is YFSETQ. V lost 4 bases, J lost 7 bases, and 8 bases stayed unmatched. The CDR3 runs to 14 residues.

The CDR3 loop is CASSVGVNREETQYF. The CDR3 bases are TGTGCCAGCAGCGTGGGAGTAAACCGGGAGGAGACCCAGTACTTC. The genes are TRBV5-4 and TRBJ2-5; tentative D call: TRBD2 (6 bases). The V gene's germline CDR1 is SGHNT and CDR2 YYREEE (reference sequence). V shed 4 bases and J shed 5 bases, with 18 bases lying between them. The CDR3 is 15 amino acids.

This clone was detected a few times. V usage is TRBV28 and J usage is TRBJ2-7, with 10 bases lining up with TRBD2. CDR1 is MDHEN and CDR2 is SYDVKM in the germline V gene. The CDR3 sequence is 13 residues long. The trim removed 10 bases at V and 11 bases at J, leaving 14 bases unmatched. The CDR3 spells CATNTNPGLAKYF. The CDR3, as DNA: TGTGCCACCAATACTAACCCGGGACTAGCGAAGTACTTC.

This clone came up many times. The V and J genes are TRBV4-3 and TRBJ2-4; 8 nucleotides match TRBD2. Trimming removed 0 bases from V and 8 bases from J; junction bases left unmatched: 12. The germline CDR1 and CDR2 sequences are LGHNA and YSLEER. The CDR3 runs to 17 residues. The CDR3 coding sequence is TGCGCCAGCAGCCAAGAGGGAGCGGGAGCAACGATGGACATTCAGTACTTC. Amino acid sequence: CASSQEGAGATMDIQYF.

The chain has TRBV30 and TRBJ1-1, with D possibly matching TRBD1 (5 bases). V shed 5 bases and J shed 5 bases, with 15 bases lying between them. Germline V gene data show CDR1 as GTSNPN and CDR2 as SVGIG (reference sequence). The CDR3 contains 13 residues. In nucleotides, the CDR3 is TGTGCCTGGGCCCTATTCGGGGGGACTGAAGCTTTCTTT. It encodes CAWALFGGTEAFF.

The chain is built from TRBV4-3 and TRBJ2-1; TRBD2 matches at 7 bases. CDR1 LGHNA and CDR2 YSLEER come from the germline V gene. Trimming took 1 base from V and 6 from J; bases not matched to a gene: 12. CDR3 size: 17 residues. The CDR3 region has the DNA TGCGCCAGCAGCCAAGTATGGGGACTACAAGGCGGCAATGAGCAGTTCTTC. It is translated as CASSQVWGLQGGNEQFF.

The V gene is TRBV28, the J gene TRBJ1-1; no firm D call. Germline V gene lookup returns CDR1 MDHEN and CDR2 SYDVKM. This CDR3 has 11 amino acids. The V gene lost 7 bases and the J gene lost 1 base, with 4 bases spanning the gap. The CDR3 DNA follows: TGTGCCAGCAATAGGAACACTGAAGCTTTCTTT. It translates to CASNRNTEAFF. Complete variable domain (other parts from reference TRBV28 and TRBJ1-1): DVKVTQSSRYLVKRTGEKVFLECVQDMDHENMFWYRQDPGLGLRLIYFSYDVKMKEKGDIPEGYSVSREKKERFSLILESASTNQTSMYLCASNRNTEAFFGQGTRLTVV.

In DNA, the CDR3 is TGTGCCAGCAGCAGGACAGGGTCGGAGTACGAGCAGTACTTC. This sequence encodes CASSRTGSEYEQYF. J is TRBJ2-7 and V is TRBV9; 8 nucleotides align to TRBD1. V shed 4 bases, J shed 4 bases, and the junction held 7 bases outside the gene matches. The CDR3 length is 14 residues. Germline V lookup: CDR1 SGDLS, CDR2 YYNGEE.

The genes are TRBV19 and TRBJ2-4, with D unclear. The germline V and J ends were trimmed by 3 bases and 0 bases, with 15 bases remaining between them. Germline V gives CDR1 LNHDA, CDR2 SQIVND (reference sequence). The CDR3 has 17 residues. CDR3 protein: CASSIEVRPLAKNIQYF. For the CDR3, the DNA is TGTGCCAGTAGTATTGAGGTCAGACCTTTAGCCAAAAACATTCAGTACTTC. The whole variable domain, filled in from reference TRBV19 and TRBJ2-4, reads DGGITQSPKYLFRKEGQNVTLSCEQNLNHDAMYWYRQDPGQGLRLIYYSQIVNDFQKGDIAEGYSVSREKKESFPLTVTSAQKNPTAFYLCASSIEVRPLAKNIQYFGAGTRLSVL.